The 15 T cell receptor beta chains below come from one sample, sequenced in a study of beta chain features in type 1 diabetes. The whole isolated RNA underwent reverse transcription, so sequencing captured expressed TCRB transcripts. The table came from immunoSEQ multiplex PCR; TCRdb's copy has only in-frame clones and leaves some out. The sample consists of fewer than 250,000 clones, 13% to 15% of them appearing once. Specimen: naive CD4+ T cells from blood. The receptors come from a woman aged 40 to 50 in good health.

This chain connects TRBV5-1 to TRBJ2-2, with 8 bases that match TRBD2. The CDR3 is made up of 16 amino acids. With 4 bases clipped from V and 6 bases from J, the junction kept 11 bases outside the gene matches. The germline CDR1 and CDR2 sequences are SGHRS and YFSETQ. CDR3 residues: CASSLAPSGGAGELFF. CDR3 DNA: TGCGCCAGCAGCCTCGCTCCCAGCGGGGGAGCCGGGGAGCTGTTTTTT.

V usage is TRBV11-2 and J usage is TRBJ2-2; a possible D gene is TRBD2 (7 bases). Between the trimmed V and J ends, which lost 5 bases and 6 bases, there was a span of 22 bases. The germline V gene encodes CDR1 SGHAT and CDR2 FQNNGV. This CDR3 region has 17 residues. As DNA, the CDR3 is TGTGCCAGCAGCCCACCTCCCGGGGGGCTTTCCTCCGGGGAGCTGTTTTTT. It specifies CASSPPPGGLSSGELFF.

The CDR3: CASSQDIGLGAGRYGYTF. In DNA, the CDR3 is TGTGCCAGCAGCCAAGATATTGGGCTGGGAGCAGGGAGGTATGGCTACACCTTC. The chain recombines TRBV14 with TRBJ1-2, with D maybe TRBD1 (5 bases). V lost 0 bases, J lost 5 bases, and 22 bases lay in between. CDR3 length: 18 residues. Germline V gives CDR1 SGHDN, CDR2 FVKESK. Using reference TRBV14 and TRBJ1-2 for the parts outside the CDR3, the full variable domain is EAGVTQFPSHSVIEKGQTVTLRCDPISGHDNLYWYRRVMGKEIKFLLHFVKESKQDESGMPNNRFLAERTGGTYSTLKVQPAELEDSGVYFCASSQDIGLGAGRYGYTFGSGTRLTVV.

The chain joins TRBV6-6 to TRBJ1-1; 7 nucleotides align to TRBD1. The CDR3 loop spans 16 amino acids. J was trimmed by 1 base and V by 2 bases; bases with no gene match: 7. CDR1 is MNHNY and CDR2 is SVGAGI in the germline V gene (reference sequence). The CDR3 region is CASSYSLTGRNTEAFF. DNA for the CDR3: TGTGCCAGCAGTTACAGCTTGACAGGGAGGAACACTGAAGCTTTCTTT.

This rearrangement joins TRBV4-2 to TRBJ1-4, with D uncertain. V shed 0 bases and J shed 7 bases, with 6 bases lying between them. There are 13 residues in the CDR3. Germline V gives CDR1 LGHNA, CDR2 YNFKEQ. The CDR3 reads CASSQDRSEKLFF. CDR3 in DNA: TGTGCCAGCAGCCAAGATCGGAGTGAAAAACTGTTTTTT.

The rearrangement joins TRBV18 to TRBJ2-7; possible D gene TRBD1, 6 bases. The CDR3 extends over 15 amino acids. Trimming removed 6 bases at V and 2 bases at J, with 17 bases between. The germline CDR1 and CDR2 sequences are KGHSH and LQKENI. CDR3 residues: CASSPSGQGAYEQYF. The CDR3 DNA follows: TGTGCCAGCTCCCCGTCGGGACAAGGAGCCTACGAGCAGTACTTC. The full variable domain, rest sourced from reference TRBV18 and TRBJ2-7, is NAGVMQNPRHLVRRRGQEARLRCSPMKGHSHVYWYRQLPEEGLKFMVYLQKENIIDESGMPKERFSAEFPKEGPSILRIQQVVRGDSAAYFCASSPSGQGAYEQYFGPGTRLTVT.

This rearrangement joins TRBV5-1 to TRBJ2-3, with 8 nucleotides matching TRBD2. The CDR3 totals 15 residues. Germline CDR1 SGHRS, CDR2 YFSETQ. After removal of 0 bases from V and 7 bases from J, the junction contained 7 bases not matched to a gene. In DNA, the CDR3 is TGCGCCAGCAGCTTGGAGGGACTAGTGAGCTATACGCAGTATTTT. Its translation is CASSLEGLVSYTQYF.

This clone was seen more than once but under ten times. The chain couples TRBV2 to TRBJ2-7; TRBD1 aligns across 8 bases. The trim removed 8 bases at V and 6 bases at J, leaving 15 bases unmatched. This CDR3 is 15 amino acids long. Per the germline V gene, CDR1 is SNHLY and CDR2 is FYNNEI. The CDR3 sequence: CASPLQGASVTEQYF. CDR3 DNA sequence: TGTGCCAGCCCCCTTCAGGGGGCCTCTGTCACCGAGCAGTACTTC.

This clone has a handful of counts. The chain couples TRBV25-1 to TRBJ2-3, with TRBD1 matching over 11 bases. This CDR3 comprises 16 residues. The germline V gene has CDR1 MGHDK and CDR2 SYGVNS. The trim removed 1 base at V and 4 bases at J, leaving 4 bases unmatched. CDR3 nucleotides: TGTGCCAGCAGTGAATGGGGACAGGGGGGCTCAGATACGCAGTATTTT. Protein sequence: CASSEWGQGGSDTQYF.

A few counts support this clone. In the same sample, other DNA sequences code for this CDR3. V is TRBV5-5 and J is TRBJ2-7; D call uncertain. Between the trimmed V and J ends, which lost 0 bases and 0 bases, there was a span of 4 bases. There are 13 residues in the CDR3. Germline V gene data show CDR1 as SGHKS and CDR2 as YYEKEE (reference sequence). The CDR3 here is CASSLAVSYEQYF. The CDR3 coding sequence is TGTGCCAGCAGCTTGGCTGTCTCCTACGAGCAGTACTTC.

V is TRBV11-3 and J is TRBJ2-7, with TRBD2 as a possible D gene (5 bases). The CDR3 sequence is 14 residues long. With 1 base removed from V and 5 bases from J, the gap between germline ends came to 12 bases. From germline, CDR1 is SGHNT and CDR2 YENEEA. The CDR3 bases are TGTGCCAGCAGCTTAGGAGGGAGCCCCGACGAGCAGTACTTC. Translating gives CASSLGGSPDEQYF.

This clone was picked up a small number of times. J is TRBJ2-7 and V is TRBV29-1, with TRBD1 identical over 8 bases. There are 11 residues in the CDR3. CDR1 is SQVTM and CDR2 is ANQGSEA in the germline V gene. V shed 5 bases and J 7 bases; nucleotides not matched to a gene: 4. The CDR3: CSVYRGREQYF. Here the CDR3 DNA reads TGCAGCGTTTACAGGGGGAGGGAGCAGTACTTC.

This clone was observed a few times. The J gene is TRBJ1-4, the V gene TRBV6-5; TRBD1 aligns across 10 bases. This CDR3 has 16 residues. The trim removed 0 bases at V and 7 bases at J, leaving 5 bases unmatched. Germline V lookup: CDR1 MNHEY, CDR2 SVGAGI. The CDR3 nucleotides read TGTGCCAGCAGTTACTCTGTGGGGACAGGGGTTGAAAAACTGTTTTTT. Translation: CASSYSVGTGVEKLFF.

The CDR3 reads CASGRWGGNIQYF. In DNA, the CDR3 is TGTGCTAGTGGTCGGTGGGGGGGAAACATTCAGTACTTC. The gene calls are TRBV12-5 and TRBJ2-4; 7 bases align to TRBD2. The CDR3 extends over 13 amino acids. Trimming at V came to 5 bases and at J to 6 bases, leaving 4 bases not matched to a gene. Germline CDR1 LGHNT, CDR2 FRNRAP.

The rearrangement uses TRBV27 and TRBJ1-4, with TRBD1 identical over 9 bases. V lost 3 bases and J lost 8; bases outside the gene matches: 13. The CDR3 is made up of 17 amino acids. The germline V gene has CDR1 MNHEY and CDR2 SMNVEV (reference sequence). CDR3 coding DNA: TGTGCCAGCAGTTTTCAAATCAGGAGAGGACAGGGGGAAAAACTGTTTTTT. Protein: CASSFQIRRGQGEKLFF.